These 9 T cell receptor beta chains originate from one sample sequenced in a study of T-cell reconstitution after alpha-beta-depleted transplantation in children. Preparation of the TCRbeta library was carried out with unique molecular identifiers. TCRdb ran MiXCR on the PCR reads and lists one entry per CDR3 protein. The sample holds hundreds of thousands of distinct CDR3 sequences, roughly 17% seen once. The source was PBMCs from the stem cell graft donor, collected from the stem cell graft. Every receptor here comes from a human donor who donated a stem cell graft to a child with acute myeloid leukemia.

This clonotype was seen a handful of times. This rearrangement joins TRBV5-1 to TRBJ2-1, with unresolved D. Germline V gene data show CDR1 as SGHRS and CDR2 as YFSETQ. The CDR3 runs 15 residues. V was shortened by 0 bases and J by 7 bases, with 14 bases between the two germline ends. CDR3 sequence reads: CASSLGPLERNEQFF. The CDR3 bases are TGCGCCAGCAGCTTGGGGCCTCTTGAGAGGAATGAGCAGTTCTTC. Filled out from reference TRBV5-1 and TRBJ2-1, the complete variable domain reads KAGVTQTPRYLIKTRGQQVTLSCSPISGHRSVSWYQQTPGQGLQFLFEYFSETQRNKGNFPGRFSGRQFSNSRSEMNVSTLELGDSALYLCASSLGPLERNEQFFGPGTRLTVL.

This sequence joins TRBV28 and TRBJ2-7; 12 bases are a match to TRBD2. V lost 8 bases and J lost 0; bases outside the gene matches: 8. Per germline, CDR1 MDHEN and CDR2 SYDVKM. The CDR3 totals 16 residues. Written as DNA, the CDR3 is TGTGCCAGCTCCCGACTAGCGGGGGACCGCTCCTACGAGCAGTACGTC. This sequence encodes CASSRLAGDRSYEQYV.

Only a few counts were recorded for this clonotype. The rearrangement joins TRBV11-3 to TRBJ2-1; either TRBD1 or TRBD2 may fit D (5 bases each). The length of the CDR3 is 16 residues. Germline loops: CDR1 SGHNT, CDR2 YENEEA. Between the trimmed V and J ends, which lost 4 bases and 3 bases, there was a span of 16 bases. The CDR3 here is CASSSFEEGLYNEQFF. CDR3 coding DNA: TGTGCCAGCAGCTCATTCGAAGAGGGGCTCTACAATGAGCAGTTCTTC.

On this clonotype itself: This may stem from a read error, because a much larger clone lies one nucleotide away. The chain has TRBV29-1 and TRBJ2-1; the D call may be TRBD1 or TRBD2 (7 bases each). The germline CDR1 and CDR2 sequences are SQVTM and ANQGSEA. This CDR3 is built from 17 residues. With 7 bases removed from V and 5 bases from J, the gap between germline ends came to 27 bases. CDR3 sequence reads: CSAEELYSGTADNEQFF. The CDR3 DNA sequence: TGCAGCGCAGAGGAACTATACAGCGGGACAGCAGACAATGAGCAGTTCTTC.

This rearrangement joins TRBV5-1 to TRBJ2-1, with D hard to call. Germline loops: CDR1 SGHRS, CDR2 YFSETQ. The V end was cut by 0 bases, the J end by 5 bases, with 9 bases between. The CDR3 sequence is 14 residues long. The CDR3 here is CASSLVPPNNEQFF. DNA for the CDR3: TGCGCCAGCAGCTTGGTTCCGCCGAACAATGAGCAGTTCTTC.

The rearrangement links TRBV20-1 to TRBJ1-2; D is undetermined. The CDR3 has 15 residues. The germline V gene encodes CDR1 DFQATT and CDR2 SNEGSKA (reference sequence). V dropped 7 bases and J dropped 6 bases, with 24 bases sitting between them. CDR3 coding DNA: TGCAGTGGGGATAAGGGCCCCCTAAGCGAAAATGGCTACACCTTC. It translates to CSGDKGPLSENGYTF.

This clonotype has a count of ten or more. The CDR3 here is CASSLRSGSGETQYF. CDR3 bases: TGTGCCAGCAGCTTACGGAGCGGGTCGGGGGAGACCCAGTACTTC. This chain joins TRBV7-2 and TRBJ2-5, with a tentative D call TRBD2 (6 bases). Deletions cut 2 bases from V and 5 bases from J, with 15 bases between. Germline CDR1 and CDR2: SGHTA and FQGNSA. The length of the CDR3 is 15 residues.

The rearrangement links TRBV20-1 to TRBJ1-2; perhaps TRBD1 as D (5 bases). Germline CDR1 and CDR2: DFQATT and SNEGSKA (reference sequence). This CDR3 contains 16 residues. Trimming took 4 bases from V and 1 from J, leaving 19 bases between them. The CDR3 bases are TGCAGTGCTACGGGGGGGGTAGGGTCGTATAACTATGGCTACACCTTC. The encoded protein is CSATGGVGSYNYGYTF.

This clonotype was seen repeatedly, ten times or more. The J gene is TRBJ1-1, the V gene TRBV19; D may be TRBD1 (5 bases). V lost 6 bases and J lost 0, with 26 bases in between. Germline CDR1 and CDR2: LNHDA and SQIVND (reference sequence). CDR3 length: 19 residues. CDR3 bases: TGTGCCAGTAGGAGCGAACTGGGCAGGGTGACAAACATGAACACTGAAGCTTTCTTT. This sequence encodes CASRSELGRVTNMNTEAFF.